This paragraph reports one TCR beta chain. This clone was seen more than once but under ten times. It lacks a known antigen. No quality values exist for individual bases; no much larger clone is one base distant. Enrolling through a virtual design, the prospective study's participants ranged in age from roughly 18 to 95 years and lived across 20 to 30 United States geographic areas. In the prospective study, participants were assigned to cohorts based on the clinical history participants reported in a screening survey and a study questionnaire. In the prospective study, mobile phlebotomists collected whole blood, serum and a nasopharyngeal or oropharyngeal swab from each participant. Over an approximately 2-month period, participants in the prospective study had the option of providing additional blood draws and questionnaires. Blood samples from the prospective study were shipped frozen or at room temperature prior to DNA extraction.

The immunoSEQ Assay, a bias-controlled multiplex PCR, was used to amplify TCRbeta CDR3 regions from genomic DNA. The source study handled its data this way. Nucleated cell counts per sample were estimated from amplification of reference gene primers within the assay. To quantify the absolute abundance of each unique TCRbeta CDR3 rearrangement, sequence reads were collapsed and filtered. For each sample, productive Simpson clonality was calculated as the square root of Simpson's diversity index over productive rearrangements. As stored in TCRdb, this immuneACCESS dataset retains in-frame rearrangements with V and J assigned. A fraction of the clones does not appear; measured against another copy, unresolved V genes explain less than half of the discrepancy, and the remainder lacks a known reason. V and J calls and clone size come straight from that table; D and trimming were deduced from the DNA. The sample table shows 230,000 or so clones, and almost 90% are seen once. The top ten constitute roughly 14% of the sample.

Spanning cysteine to phenylalanine, the CDR3 consists of 15 amino acids. Of all the DNA, just the CDR3 is kept, 45 bases in frame from base 1. Ends trimmed: V by 4 bases, J by 8 bases; bases unmatched to a gene: 9. Reading the germline V gene gives CDR1 LGHNA and CDR2 YNFKEQ. This sample is drawn from a study of blood T cell repertoires in COVID-19 (dated by TCRdb to 2020 to 2022). In terms of the full investigation: The collaborator samples originated in the United States, Italy and Spain and spanned the acute and convalescent phases of COVID-19. The material from the prospective study consisted of cDNA or gDNA derived from T cells, B-cell-depleted T cells, or PBMCs. The dataset comprised deeply sampled blood TCRbeta repertoires from subjects exposed to, actively infected with, or recovered from COVID-19. A freely available public database, intended as a resource for researchers studying the immune response to SARS-CoV-2, is where the repertoires were released. The samples were drawn from the first 160 participants of the ongoing ImmuneRACE study and from 950 to 1,500 subjects provided by 6 global collaborators. Nearly every sample came with metadata listing a de-identified subject ID, COVID-19 status, age in years and sex. Where HLA class I and class II types were available, the types were taken from metadata supplied by the sample provider, not from assay-based typing.

Findings and caveats that apply to the study as a whole: The amount of clinical and demographic metadata varied by source and participant and was provided uncurated.

The chain employs TRBV4-2 and TRBJ2-2; 8 bases in the junction line up with TRBD1. This sequence was found in a woman in her forties or fifties with acute COVID-19. Sequenced: PBMCs or T cells enriched from blood (not recorded which). CDR3 sequence: CASSPTTGVGGELFF. In nucleotide form, the sequence is TGTGCCAGCAGCCCAACGACAGGGGTGGGAGGGGAGCTGTTTTTT.